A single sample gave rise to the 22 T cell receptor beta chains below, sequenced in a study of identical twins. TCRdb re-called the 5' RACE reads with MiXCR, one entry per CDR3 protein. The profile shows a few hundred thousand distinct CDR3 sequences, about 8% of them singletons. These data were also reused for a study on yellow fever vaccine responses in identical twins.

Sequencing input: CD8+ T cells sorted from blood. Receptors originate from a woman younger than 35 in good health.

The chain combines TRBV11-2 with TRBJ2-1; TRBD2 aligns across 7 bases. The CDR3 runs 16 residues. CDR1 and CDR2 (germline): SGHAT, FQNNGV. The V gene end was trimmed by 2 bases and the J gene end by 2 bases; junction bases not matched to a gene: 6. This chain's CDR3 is CASSLNRDYPYNEQFF. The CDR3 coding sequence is TGTGCCAGCAGCTTAAACCGGGACTACCCCTACAATGAGCAGTTCTTC.

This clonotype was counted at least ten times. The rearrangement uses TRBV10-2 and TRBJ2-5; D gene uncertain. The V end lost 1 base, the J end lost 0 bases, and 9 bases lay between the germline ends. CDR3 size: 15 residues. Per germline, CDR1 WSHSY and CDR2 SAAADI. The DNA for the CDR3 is TGCGCCAGCAGTGAGTTTCGCGGAAACCAAGAGACCCAGTACTTC. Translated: CASSEFRGNQETQYF.

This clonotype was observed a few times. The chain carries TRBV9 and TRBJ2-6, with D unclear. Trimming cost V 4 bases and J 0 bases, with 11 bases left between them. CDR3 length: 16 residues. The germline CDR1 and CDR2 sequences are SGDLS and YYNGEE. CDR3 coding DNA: TGTGCCAGCAGCCCCCCTCGGGTCTCTGGGGCCAACGTCCTGACTTTC. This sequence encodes CASSPPRVSGANVLTF. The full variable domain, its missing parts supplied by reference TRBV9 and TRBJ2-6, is DSGVTQTPKHLITATGQRVTLRCSPRSGDLSVYWYQQSLDQGLQFLIQYYNGEERAKGNILERFSAQQFPDLHSELNLSSLELGDSALYFCASSPPRVSGANVLTFGAGSRLTVL.

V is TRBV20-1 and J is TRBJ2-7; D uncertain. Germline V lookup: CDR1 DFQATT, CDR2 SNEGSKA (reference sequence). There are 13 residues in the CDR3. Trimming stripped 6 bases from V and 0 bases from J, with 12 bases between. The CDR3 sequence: CSAALSSSYEQYF. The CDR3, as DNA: TGCAGTGCCGCCCTTAGTTCCTCCTACGAGCAGTACTTC.

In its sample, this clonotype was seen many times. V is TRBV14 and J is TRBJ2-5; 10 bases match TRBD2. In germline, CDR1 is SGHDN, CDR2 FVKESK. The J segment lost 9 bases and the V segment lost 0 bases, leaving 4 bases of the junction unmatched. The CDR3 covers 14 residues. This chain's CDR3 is CASSQDSSGGAQYF. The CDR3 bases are TGTGCCAGCAGCCAAGATTCGAGCGGGGGGGCCCAGTACTTC.

CDR3 loop: CASSFNTKEPGELFF. CDR3 nucleotides: TGTGCCAGCAGTTTTAATACTAAGGAACCCGGGGAGCTGTTTTTT. This chain uses TRBV27 with TRBJ2-2; D unresolved. Germline assignment: CDR1 MNHEY and CDR2 SMNVEV (reference sequence). The ends were cut back, 3 bases at V and 6 bases at J, with 14 bases in the middle. The CDR3 runs to 15 residues.

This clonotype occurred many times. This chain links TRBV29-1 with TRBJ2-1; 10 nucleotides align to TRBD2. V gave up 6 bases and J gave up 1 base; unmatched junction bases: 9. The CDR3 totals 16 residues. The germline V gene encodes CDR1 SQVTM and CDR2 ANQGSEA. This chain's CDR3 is CSVAGTSDHSYNEQFF. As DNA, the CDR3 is TGCAGCGTCGCCGGGACTAGCGACCATTCCTACAATGAGCAGTTCTTC.

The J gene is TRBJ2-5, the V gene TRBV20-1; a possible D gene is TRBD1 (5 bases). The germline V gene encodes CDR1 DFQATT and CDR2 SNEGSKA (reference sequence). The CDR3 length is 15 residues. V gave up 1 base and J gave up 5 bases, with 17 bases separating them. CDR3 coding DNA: TGCAGTGCTAGAGTGCCTAACCCGGACATGGAGACCCAGTACTTC. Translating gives CSARVPNPDMETQYF.

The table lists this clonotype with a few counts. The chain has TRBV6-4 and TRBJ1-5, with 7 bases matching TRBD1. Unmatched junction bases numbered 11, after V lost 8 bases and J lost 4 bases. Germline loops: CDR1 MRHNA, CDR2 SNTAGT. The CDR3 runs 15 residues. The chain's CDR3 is CASRDVWDSNQPQHF. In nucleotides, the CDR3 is TGTGCCAGCCGAGACGTTTGGGACAGTAATCAGCCCCAGCATTTT.

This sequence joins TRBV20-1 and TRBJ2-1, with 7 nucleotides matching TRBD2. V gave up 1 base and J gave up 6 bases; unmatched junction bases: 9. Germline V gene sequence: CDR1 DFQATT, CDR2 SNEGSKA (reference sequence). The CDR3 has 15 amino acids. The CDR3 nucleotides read TGCAGTGCTAGAGCCCTAAGGGAGGGTGGCAATGAGCAGTTCTTC. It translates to CSARALREGGNEQFF.

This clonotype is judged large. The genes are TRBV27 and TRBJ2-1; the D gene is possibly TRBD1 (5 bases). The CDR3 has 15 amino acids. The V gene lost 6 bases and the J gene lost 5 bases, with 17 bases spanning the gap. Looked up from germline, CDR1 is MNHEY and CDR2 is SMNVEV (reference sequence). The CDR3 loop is CASRPLLDRNNEQFF. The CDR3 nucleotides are TGTGCCAGCAGACCGCTTCTTGACAGAAACAATGAGCAGTTCTTC.

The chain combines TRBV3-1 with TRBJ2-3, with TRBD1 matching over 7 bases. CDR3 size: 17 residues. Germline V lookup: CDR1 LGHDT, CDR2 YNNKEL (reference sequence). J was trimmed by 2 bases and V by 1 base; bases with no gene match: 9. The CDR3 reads CASSQVVLGQITDTQYF. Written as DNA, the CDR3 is TGTGCCAGCAGCCAAGTGGTCCTGGGACAGATCACAGATACGCAGTATTTT.

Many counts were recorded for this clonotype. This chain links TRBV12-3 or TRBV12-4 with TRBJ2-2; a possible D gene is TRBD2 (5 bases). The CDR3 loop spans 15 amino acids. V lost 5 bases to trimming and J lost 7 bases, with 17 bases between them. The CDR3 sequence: CASSQLLGLVGELFF. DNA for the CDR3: TGTGCCAGCAGTCAACTACTAGGGCTGGTCGGGGAGCTGTTTTTT.

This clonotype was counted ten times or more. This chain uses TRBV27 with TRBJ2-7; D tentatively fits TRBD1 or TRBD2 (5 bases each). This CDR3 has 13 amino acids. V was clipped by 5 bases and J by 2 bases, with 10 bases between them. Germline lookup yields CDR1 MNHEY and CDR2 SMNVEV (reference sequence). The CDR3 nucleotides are TGTGCCAGCAGTCTCAGGGACGCCTACGAGCAGTACTTC. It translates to CASSLRDAYEQYF.

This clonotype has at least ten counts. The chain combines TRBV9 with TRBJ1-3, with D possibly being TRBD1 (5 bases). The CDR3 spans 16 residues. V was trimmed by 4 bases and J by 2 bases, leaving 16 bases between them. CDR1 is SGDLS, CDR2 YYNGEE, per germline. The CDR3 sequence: CASSLGWQGAGNTIYF. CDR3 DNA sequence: TGTGCCAGCAGCCTAGGGTGGCAGGGAGCTGGAAACACCATATATTTT. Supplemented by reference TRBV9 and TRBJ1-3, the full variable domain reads DSGVTQTPKHLITATGQRVTLRCSPRSGDLSVYWYQQSLDQGLQFLIQYYNGEERAKGNILERFSAQQFPDLHSELNLSSLELGDSALYFCASSLGWQGAGNTIYFGEGSWLTVV.

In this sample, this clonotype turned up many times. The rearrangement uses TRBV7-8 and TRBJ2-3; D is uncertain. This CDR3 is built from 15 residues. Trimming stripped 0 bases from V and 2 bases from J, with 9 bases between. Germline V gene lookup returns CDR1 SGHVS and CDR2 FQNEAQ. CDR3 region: CASSLADLTTDTQYF. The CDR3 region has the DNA TGTGCCAGCAGCTTAGCGGACCTTACCACAGATACGCAGTATTTT.

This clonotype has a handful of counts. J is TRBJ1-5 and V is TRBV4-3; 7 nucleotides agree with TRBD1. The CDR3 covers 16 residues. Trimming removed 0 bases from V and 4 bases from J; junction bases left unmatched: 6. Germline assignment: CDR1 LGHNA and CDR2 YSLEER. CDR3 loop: CASSQDRQGLNQPQHF. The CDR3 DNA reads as TGCGCCAGCAGCCAAGATCGACAGGGACTTAATCAGCCCCAGCATTTT.

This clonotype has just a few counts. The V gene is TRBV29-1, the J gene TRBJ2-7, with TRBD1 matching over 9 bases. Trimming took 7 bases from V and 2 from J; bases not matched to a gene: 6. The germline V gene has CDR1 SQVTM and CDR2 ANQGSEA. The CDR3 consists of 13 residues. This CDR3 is CSALGQGTYEQYF. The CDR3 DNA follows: TGCAGCGCCTTAGGACAGGGGACCTACGAGCAGTACTTC.

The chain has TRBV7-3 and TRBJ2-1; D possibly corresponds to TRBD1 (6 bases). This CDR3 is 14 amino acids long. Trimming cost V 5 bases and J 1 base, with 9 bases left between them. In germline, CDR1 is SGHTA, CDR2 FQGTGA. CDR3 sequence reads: CASSPTGSYNEQFF. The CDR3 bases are TGTGCCAGCAGCCCGACAGGTTCCTACAATGAGCAGTTCTTC.

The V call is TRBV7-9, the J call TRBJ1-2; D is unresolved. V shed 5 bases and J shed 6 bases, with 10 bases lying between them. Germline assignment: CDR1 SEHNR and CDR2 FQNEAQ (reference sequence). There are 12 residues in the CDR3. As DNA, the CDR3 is TGTGCCAGCAGCCGCGGCATAGATGGCTACACCTTC. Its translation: CASSRGIDGYTF.

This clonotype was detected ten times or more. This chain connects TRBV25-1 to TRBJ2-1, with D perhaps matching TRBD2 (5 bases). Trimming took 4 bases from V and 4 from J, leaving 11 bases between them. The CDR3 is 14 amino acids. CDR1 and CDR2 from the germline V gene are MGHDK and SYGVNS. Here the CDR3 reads CASSAELDYNEQFF. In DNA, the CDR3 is TGTGCCAGCAGTGCCGAACTAGATTACAATGAGCAGTTCTTC.

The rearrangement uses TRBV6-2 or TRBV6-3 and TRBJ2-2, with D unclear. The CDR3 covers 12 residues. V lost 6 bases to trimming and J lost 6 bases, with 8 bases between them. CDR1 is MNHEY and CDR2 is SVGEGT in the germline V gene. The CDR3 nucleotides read TGTGCCAGCAGATTTCTCGCCGGGGAGCTGTTTTTT. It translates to CASRFLAGELFF.